This T cell receptor (beta chain) was profiled in a study of blood T cell repertoires in COVID-19. Study overall: Material from acute and convalescent COVID-19 was sourced from the United States, Italy and Spain. PBMCs, B-cell-depleted T cells, or T cells provided the cDNA or gDNA that made up the material.

Per the study methods: Estimation of nucleated cell counts relied on the amplification of reference gene primers. Profiled with immunoSEQ multiplex PCR; TCRdb holds only in-frame clones, not every one. V and J calls and clone size follow that table, whereas D and trimming were derived from the DNA. Of under 300,000 clones listed, roughly 82% are singletons. About this clone itself: Its ends do not fully match the called genes, so a read error is possible.

The CDR3 totals 16 residues. Germline V lookup: CDR1 SEHNR, CDR2 FQNEAQ (reference sequence). The sequencing sample was made of peripheral blood. The rearrangement joins TRBV7-9 to TRBJ2-2; tentatively, D is TRBD1 (5 bases). This sequence was found in a woman in her thirties or forties who had recovered from COVID-19. CDR3 protein: CASSVTGLGNTAELFF. The CDR3 bases are TGTGCCAGCAGCGTTACAGGCTTGGGAAACACCGCGGAGCTGTTTTTT.